This T cell receptor beta chain comes out of a study of blood T cell repertoires in COVID-19. The wider study: Acute and convalescent COVID-19 samples came from the United States, Italy and Spain. From T cells, B-cell-depleted T cells, or PBMCs came the material, which was cDNA or gDNA.

Trimming shortened V by 4 bases and J by 2 bases, and 9 bases separated the two germline ends. CDR1 KGHSH and CDR2 LQKENI come from the germline V gene. This CDR3 region has 13 residues. TCRdb's table, derived via immunoSEQ multiplex PCR, lists solely in-frame clones and lacks some. The repertoire holds over 5,000 clones, with 85% to 90% as singletons. Sequencing used peripheral blood. The chain joins TRBV18 to TRBJ2-7; D possibly corresponds to TRBD2 (5 bases). The TCR was taken from a human donor in a cohort sampled during active COVID-19. The CDR3 DNA reads TGTGCCAGCTCACAAGGACTCGCCTACGAGCAGTACTTC. Translating gives CASSQGLAYEQYF.